Presented here are 17 T cell receptor beta chains from one specimen sequenced in a study of identical twins. TCRdb itself ran the 5' RACE reads through MiXCR, one entry per CDR3 protein. The sample includes roughly 540,000 distinct CDR3 sequences, about 20% of them seen just once. These records were also assigned to another study, of T cells expressing NK-cell markers.

Sequenced input: CD4+ T cells sorted from blood. These TCRs come from a woman aged 18-29 years in good health.

The rearrangement joins TRBV5-1 to TRBJ1-1; no definite D call. Germline V CDR1 and CDR2: SGHRS, YFSETQ. The ends were cut back, 1 base at V and 3 bases at J, with 10 bases in the middle. This CDR3 has 14 residues. CDR3 coding DNA: TGCGCCAGCAGCTTGCTAGGGTCTCACACTGAAGCTTTCTTT. This gives the protein CASSLLGSHTEAFF. The full variable domain, with the rest looked up from reference TRBV5-1 and TRBJ1-1, is KAGVTQTPRYLIKTRGQQVTLSCSPISGHRSVSWYQQTPGQGLQFLFEYFSETQRNKGNFPGRFSGRQFSNSRSEMNVSTLELGDSALYLCASSLLGSHTEAFFGQGTRLTVV.

The chain joins TRBV6-1 to TRBJ1-2; D uncertain. This CDR3 contains 13 residues. CDR1 MNHNS and CDR2 SASEGT come from the germline V gene. Trimming shortened V by 8 bases and J by 6 bases, and 16 bases separated the two germline ends. CDR3 DNA: TGTGCCAGCCTCCCGGGCCCTGGCAATGGCTACACCTTC. This sequence encodes CASLPGPGNGYTF.

CDR3 in DNA: TGCGCCAGCAGTGATTCAGCGGAAGAGACCCAGTACTTC. Encoded protein: CASSDSAEETQYF. The rearrangement joins TRBV10-1 to TRBJ2-5, with D maybe TRBD2 (5 bases). V shed 3 bases and J shed 3 bases, with 8 bases lying between them. This CDR3 region has 13 residues. The germline gives CDR1 WNHNN, CDR2 SYGVQD (reference sequence).

The chain uses TRBV20-1 and TRBJ2-3; D gene uncertain. This CDR3 has 11 amino acids. Germline V gene sequence: CDR1 DFQATT, CDR2 SNEGSKA (reference sequence). V lost 6 bases, J lost 6 bases, and 10 bases lay in between. As DNA, the CDR3 is TGCAGTGCCAGCCCCGGGGATACGCAGTATTTT. The encoded protein is CSASPGDTQYF.

This chain uses TRBV6-2 or TRBV6-3 with TRBJ1-5; D call uncertain. V was shortened by 5 bases and J by 12 bases, with 14 bases between the two germline ends. The CDR3 totals 12 residues. Germline V gene lookup returns CDR1 MNHEY and CDR2 SVGEGT. The CDR3 spells CASSPRLGNQHF. Written as DNA, the CDR3 is TGTGCCAGCAGTCCCCGTTTGGGGAACCAGCATTTT.

J is TRBJ2-7 and V is TRBV5-4; no firm D call. CDR3 length: 14 amino acids. Between the trimmed V and J ends, which lost 5 bases and 3 bases, there was a span of 15 bases. From germline, CDR1 is SGHNT and CDR2 YYREEE (reference sequence). The CDR3 DNA is TGTGCCAGCAGGCTTAATAGCCAGAACTACGAGCAGTACTTC. It encodes CASRLNSQNYEQYF. The full variable domain, in which reference TRBV5-4 and TRBJ2-7 provide the parts outside the CDR3, is ETGVTQSPTHLIKTRGQQVTLRCSSQSGHNTVSWYQQALGQGPQFIFQYYREEENGRGNFPPRFSGLQFPNYSSELNVNALELDDSALYLCASRLNSQNYEQYFGPGTRLTVT.

The chain has TRBV6-1 and TRBJ2-7; TRBD1 aligns across 12 bases. CDR3 size: 15 residues. CDR1 and CDR2 (germline): MNHNS, SASEGT. V lost 5 bases, J lost 7 bases, and 9 bases stayed unmatched. DNA of the CDR3: TGTGCCAGCAGTACCCCCGGGACAGGGGGCCGAGAGCAGTACTTC. Residues: CASSTPGTGGREQYF.

Note on this clonotype: One junction end disagrees with the germline gene, perhaps due to a read error. This chain joins TRBV7-8 and TRBJ1-5; D may be TRBD1 (5 bases). Per the germline V gene, CDR1 is SGHVS and CDR2 is FQNEAQ. The CDR3 length is 15 residues. The chain's CDR3 is CASRLGAGSNQPQHF. The CDR3 region has the DNA TGTGCCAGCAGATTAGGGGCCGGTAGCAATCAGCCCCAGCATTTT. The full variable domain, rest sourced from reference TRBV7-8 and TRBJ1-5, is GAGVSQSPRYKVAKRGQDVALRCDPISGHVSLFWYQQALGQGPEFLTYFQNEAQLDKSGLPSDRFFAERPEGSVSTLKIQRTQQEDSAVYLCASRLGAGSNQPQHFGDGTRLSIL.

J is TRBJ1-3 and V is TRBV6-1; D remains ambiguous. Germline V CDR1 and CDR2: MNHNS, SASEGT. Trimming took 4 bases from V and 0 from J, leaving 10 bases between them. This CDR3 spans 15 amino acids. CDR3: CASSGTAISGNTIYF. CDR3 nucleotide sequence: TGTGCCAGCAGTGGGACTGCCATCTCTGGAAACACCATATATTTT.

This clonotype occurred many times. The V gene is TRBV7-9, the J gene TRBJ1-4, with D possibly TRBD1 on 5 matching bases. The CDR3 extends over 14 amino acids. V was trimmed by 6 bases and J by 5 bases, leaving 13 bases between them. Germline V gene sequence: CDR1 SEHNR, CDR2 FQNEAQ (reference sequence). The CDR3 region is CASRPGTTNEKLFF. The DNA for the CDR3 is TGTGCCAGCAGACCCGGGACGACAAATGAAAAACTGTTTTTT.

This clonotype was found many times. V is TRBV7-2 and J is TRBJ2-3; possible D gene TRBD2, 6 bases. The germline V gene encodes CDR1 SGHTA and CDR2 FQGNSA. The CDR3 spans 15 residues. V dropped 5 bases and J dropped 4 bases, with 16 bases sitting between them. The CDR3 spells CASSPAGLAADTQYF. For the CDR3, the DNA is TGTGCCAGCAGCCCCGCGGGACTGGCGGCAGATACGCAGTATTTT.

The gene calls are TRBV29-1 and TRBJ1-2, with 10 bases matching TRBD1. The CDR3 totals 11 residues. Germline values: CDR1 SQVTM, CDR2 ANQGSEA. V lost 7 bases to trimming and J lost 7 bases; unmatched junction nucleotides: 3. Here the CDR3 reads CSATGGIGYTF. CDR3 nucleotide sequence: TGCAGCGCGACAGGGGGCATTGGCTACACCTTC. Using reference TRBV29-1 and TRBJ1-2 for the parts outside the CDR3, the full variable domain is SAVISQKPSRDICQRGTSLTIQCQVDSQVTMMFWYRQQPGQSLTLIATANQGSEATYESGFVIDKFPISRPNLTFSTLTVSNMSPEDSSIYLCSATGGIGYTFGSGTRLTVV.

The gene calls are TRBV11-3 and TRBJ2-3, with D possibly matching TRBD1 (6 bases). This CDR3 has 14 residues. V dropped 7 bases and J dropped 4 bases, with 15 bases sitting between them. The germline V gene has CDR1 SGHNT and CDR2 YENEEA. The CDR3 DNA sequence: TGTGCCAGCATTAAGGACAGAGGATCAGATACGCAGTATTTT. It encodes CASIKDRGSDTQYF.

The V gene is TRBV2, the J gene TRBJ2-5; D gene uncertain. CDR1 and CDR2 (germline): SNHLY, FYNNEI. This CDR3 has 12 residues. Trimming took off 3 bases at V and 5 bases at J, with 7 bases between the two ends. The CDR3 is CASSDIEETQYF. The CDR3, as DNA: TGTGCCAGCAGTGATATAGAGGAGACCCAGTACTTC.

The CDR3 nucleotides read TGTGCCAGCAGCCTCCAGCTACGAGGGCAAGAGACCCAGTACTTC. The encoded protein is CASSLQLRGQETQYF. The rearrangement uses TRBV3-1 and TRBJ2-5, with D possibly TRBD2 on 5 matching bases. The CDR3 is made up of 15 amino acids. Trimming left V 4 bases short and J 2 bases short, with 14 bases between. Germline CDR1 reads LGHDT; CDR2 reads YNNKEL (reference sequence).

This clonotype was seen a few times. V gene TRBV20-1 combines with J gene TRBJ2-7, with D perhaps given as TRBD1 or TRBD2 (6 bases each). V lost 7 bases and J 7 bases, leaving 20 bases between the germline ends. Germline CDR1 is DFQATT and CDR2 is SNEGSKA (reference sequence). The CDR3 length is 13 residues. The DNA of the CDR3 is TGCAGTGTTAGTTTGGGGGGCGGAGGGGAGCAGTACTTC. It is translated as CSVSLGGGGEQYF.

The chain is built from TRBV7-7 and TRBJ2-3; D unresolved. V lost 2 bases and J 5 bases, leaving 8 bases between the germline ends. CDR1 and CDR2 from the germline V gene are SSHAT and FNYEAQ (reference sequence). This CDR3 spans 13 amino acids. The CDR3 protein is CASSLSPGDTQYF. The CDR3 nucleotides are TGTGCCAGCAGCTTATCCCCCGGAGATACGCAGTATTTT.